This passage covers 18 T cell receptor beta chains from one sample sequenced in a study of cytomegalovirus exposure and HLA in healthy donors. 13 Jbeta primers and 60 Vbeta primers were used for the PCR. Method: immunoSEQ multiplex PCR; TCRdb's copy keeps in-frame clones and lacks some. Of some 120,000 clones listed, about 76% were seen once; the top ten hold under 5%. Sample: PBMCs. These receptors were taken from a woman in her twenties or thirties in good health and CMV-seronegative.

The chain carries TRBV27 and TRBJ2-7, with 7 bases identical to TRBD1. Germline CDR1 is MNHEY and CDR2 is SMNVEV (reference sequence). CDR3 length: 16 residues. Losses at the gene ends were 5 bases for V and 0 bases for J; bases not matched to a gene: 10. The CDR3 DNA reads TGTGCCAGCAGTAACGGGGTCGCAGGGGGCTCCTACGAGCAGTACTTC. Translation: CASSNGVAGGSYEQYF.

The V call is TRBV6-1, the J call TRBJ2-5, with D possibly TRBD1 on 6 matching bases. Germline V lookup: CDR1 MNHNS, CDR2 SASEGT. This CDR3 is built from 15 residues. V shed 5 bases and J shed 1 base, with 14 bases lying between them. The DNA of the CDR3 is TGTGCCAGCAGTATGAACAGGGCTACCCAAGAGACCCAGTACTTC. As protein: CASSMNRATQETQYF.

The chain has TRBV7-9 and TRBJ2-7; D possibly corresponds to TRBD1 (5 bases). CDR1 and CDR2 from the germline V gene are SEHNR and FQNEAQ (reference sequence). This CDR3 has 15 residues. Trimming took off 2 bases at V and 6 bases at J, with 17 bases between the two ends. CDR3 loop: CASSLTAGAPLEQYF. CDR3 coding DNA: TGTGCCAGCAGCTTAACGGCTGGGGCCCCTCTCGAGCAGTACTTC.

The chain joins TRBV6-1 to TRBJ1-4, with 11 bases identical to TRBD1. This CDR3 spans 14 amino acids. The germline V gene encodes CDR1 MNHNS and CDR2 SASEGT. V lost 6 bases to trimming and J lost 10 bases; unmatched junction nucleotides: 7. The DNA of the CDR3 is TGTGCCAGCAGGGGGACAGGGGGATCAGGAAAACTGTTTTTT. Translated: CASRGTGGSGKLFF.

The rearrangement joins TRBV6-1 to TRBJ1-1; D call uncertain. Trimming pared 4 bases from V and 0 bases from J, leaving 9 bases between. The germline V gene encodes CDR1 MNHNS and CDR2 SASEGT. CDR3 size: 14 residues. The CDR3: CASSGGAMNTEAFF. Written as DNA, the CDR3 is TGTGCCAGCAGTGGGGGAGCTATGAACACTGAAGCTTTCTTT.

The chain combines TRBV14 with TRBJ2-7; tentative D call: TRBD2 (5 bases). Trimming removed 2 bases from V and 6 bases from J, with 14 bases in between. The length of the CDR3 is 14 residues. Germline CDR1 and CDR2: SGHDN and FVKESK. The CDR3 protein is CASSQPLGTAEQYF. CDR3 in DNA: TGTGCCAGCAGCCAACCACTAGGCACCGCCGAGCAGTACTTC.

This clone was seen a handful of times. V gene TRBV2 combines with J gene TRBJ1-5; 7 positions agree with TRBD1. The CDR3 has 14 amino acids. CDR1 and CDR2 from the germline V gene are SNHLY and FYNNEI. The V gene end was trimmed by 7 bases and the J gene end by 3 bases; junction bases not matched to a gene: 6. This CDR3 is CASTPDRVNQPQHF. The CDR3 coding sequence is TGTGCCAGCACCCCCGACAGGGTCAATCAGCCCCAGCATTTT.

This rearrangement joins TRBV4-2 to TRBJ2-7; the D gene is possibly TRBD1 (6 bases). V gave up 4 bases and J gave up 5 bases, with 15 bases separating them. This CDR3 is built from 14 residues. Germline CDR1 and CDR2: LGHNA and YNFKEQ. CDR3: CASSLSGRGDEQYF. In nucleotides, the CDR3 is TGTGCCAGCAGCCTCAGCGGCAGGGGAGACGAGCAGTACTTC.

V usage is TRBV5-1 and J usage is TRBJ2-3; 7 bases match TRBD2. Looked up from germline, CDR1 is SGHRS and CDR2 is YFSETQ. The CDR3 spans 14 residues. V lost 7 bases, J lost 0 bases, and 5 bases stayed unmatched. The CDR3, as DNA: TGCGCCAGCTTGAGCGGGATAAGCACAGATACGCAGTATTTT. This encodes CASLSGISTDTQYF.

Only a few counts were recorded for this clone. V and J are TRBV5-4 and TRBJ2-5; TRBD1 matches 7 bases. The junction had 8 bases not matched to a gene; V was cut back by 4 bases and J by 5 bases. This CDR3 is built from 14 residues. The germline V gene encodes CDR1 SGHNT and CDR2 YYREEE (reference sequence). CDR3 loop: CASSLPARGETQYF. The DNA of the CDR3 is TGTGCCAGCAGCCTACCGGCCAGGGGGGAGACCCAGTACTTC.

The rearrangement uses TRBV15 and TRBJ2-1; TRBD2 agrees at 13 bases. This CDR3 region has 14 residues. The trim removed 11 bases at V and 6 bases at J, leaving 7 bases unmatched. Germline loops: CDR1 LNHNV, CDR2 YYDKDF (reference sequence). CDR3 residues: CAVGLAGDPNEQFF. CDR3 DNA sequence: TGTGCCGTTGGACTAGCGGGAGATCCCAATGAGCAGTTCTTC. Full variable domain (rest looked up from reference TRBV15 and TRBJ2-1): DAMVIQNPRYQVTQFGKPVTLSCSQTLNHNVMYWYQQKSSQAPKLLFHYYDKDFNNEADTPDNFQSRRPNTSFCFLDIRSPGLGDTAMYLCAVGLAGDPNEQFFGPGTRLTVL.

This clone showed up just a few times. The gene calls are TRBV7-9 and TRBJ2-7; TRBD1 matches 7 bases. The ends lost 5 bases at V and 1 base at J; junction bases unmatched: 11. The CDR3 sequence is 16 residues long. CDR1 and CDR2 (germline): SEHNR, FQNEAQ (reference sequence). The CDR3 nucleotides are TGTGCCAGCAGCGCTCGAAGACAGGGTTTTTCCTACGAGCAGTACTTC. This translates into CASSARRQGFSYEQYF.

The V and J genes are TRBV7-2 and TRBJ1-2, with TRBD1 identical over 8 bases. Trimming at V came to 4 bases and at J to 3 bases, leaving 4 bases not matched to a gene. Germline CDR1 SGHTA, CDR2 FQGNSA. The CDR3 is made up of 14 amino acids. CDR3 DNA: TGTGCCAGCAGCTCCGGACAGGGTGACTATGGCTACACCTTC. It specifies CASSSGQGDYGYTF.

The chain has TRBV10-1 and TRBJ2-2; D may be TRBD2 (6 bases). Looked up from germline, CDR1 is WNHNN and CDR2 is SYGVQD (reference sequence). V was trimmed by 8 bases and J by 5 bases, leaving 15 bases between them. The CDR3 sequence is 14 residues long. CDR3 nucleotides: TGCGCCAGCGGGGCGGGAAAGAGAACCGGGGAGCTGTTTTTT. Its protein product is CASGAGKRTGELFF.

As DNA, the CDR3 is TGCGCCAGCAGCCCCCATGCCCAGCGGACTAACACCGGGGAGCTGTTTTTT. Protein sequence: CASSPHAQRTNTGELFF. J is TRBJ2-2 and V is TRBV5-1; tentative D call: TRBD2 (5 bases). CDR3 length equals 17 residues. V was shortened by 4 bases and J by 2 bases, with 18 bases between the two germline ends. The germline gives CDR1 SGHRS, CDR2 YFSETQ.

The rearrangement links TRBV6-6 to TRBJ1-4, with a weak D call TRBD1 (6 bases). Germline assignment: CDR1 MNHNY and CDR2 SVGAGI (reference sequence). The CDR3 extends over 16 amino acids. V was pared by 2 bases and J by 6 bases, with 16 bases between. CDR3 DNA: TGTGCCAGCAGTTACCTCAGACAGGTGGGGGATGAAAAACTGTTTTTT. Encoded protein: CASSYLRQVGDEKLFF.

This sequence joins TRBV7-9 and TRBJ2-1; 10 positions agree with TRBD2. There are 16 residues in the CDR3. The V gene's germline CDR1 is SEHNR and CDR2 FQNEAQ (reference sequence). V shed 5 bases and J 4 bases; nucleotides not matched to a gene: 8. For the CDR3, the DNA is TGTGCCAGCAGCGCCCCGGGACTAGCGTATTACAATGAGCAGTTCTTC. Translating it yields CASSAPGLAYYNEQFF.

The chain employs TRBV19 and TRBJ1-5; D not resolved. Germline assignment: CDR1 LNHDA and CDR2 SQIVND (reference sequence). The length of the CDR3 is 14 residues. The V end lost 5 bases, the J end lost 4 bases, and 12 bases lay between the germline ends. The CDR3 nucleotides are TGTGCCAGTAGTCCCCGCGGGGAGAATCAGCCCCAGCATTTT. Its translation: CASSPRGENQPQHF. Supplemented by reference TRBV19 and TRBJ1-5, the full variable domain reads DGGITQSPKYLFRKEGQNVTLSCEQNLNHDAMYWYRQDPGQGLRLIYYSQIVNDFQKGDIAEGYSVSREKKESFPLTVTSAQKNPTAFYLCASSPRGENQPQHFGDGTRLSIL.